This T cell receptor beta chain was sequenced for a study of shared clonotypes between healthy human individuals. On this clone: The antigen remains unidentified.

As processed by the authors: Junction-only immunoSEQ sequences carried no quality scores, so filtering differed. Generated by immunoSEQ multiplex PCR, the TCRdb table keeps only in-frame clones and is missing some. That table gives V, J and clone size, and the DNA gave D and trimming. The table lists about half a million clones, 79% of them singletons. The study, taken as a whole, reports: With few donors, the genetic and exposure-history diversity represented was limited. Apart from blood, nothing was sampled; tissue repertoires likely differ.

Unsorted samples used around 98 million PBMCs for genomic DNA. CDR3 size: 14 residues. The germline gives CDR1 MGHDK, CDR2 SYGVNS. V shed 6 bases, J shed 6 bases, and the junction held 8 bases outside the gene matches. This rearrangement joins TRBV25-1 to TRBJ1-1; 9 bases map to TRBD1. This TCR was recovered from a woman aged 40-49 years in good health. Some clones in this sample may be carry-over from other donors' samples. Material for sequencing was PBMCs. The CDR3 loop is CASSPTGGSSEAFF. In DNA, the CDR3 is TGTGCCAGCAGCCCGACAGGGGGTAGCTCTGAAGCTTTCTTT.